One sample yielded the 17 T cell receptor beta chains listed below, sequenced in a study of blood T cells in healthy people across ages. A second PCR of about 7 to 11 cycles used a sample-barcoded 5' primer and a J-beta primer mix. TCRdb ran MiXCR on the 5' RACE reads and lists one entry per CDR3 protein. The sample includes 920,000 or so distinct CDR3 sequences, 40% to 45% of them seen just once. Specimen: blood. The receptor set was obtained from a woman aged 60-70 years in good health.

This sequence joins TRBV27 and TRBJ2-1; the D gene is possibly TRBD1 (6 bases). From germline, CDR1 is MNHEY and CDR2 SMNVEV (reference sequence). V was trimmed by 7 bases and J by 6 bases, leaving 10 bases between them. The CDR3 totals 12 residues. CDR3 DNA sequence: TGTGCCAGCAAGGACAGAGCCAATGAGCAGTTCTTC. Amino acids: CASKDRANEQFF.

This clonotype came up a few times. V and J are TRBV6-2 or TRBV6-3 and TRBJ2-7, with D possibly being TRBD1 (6 bases). Trimming removed 0 bases from V and 3 bases from J, with 15 bases in between. This CDR3 is 16 amino acids long. Looked up from germline, CDR1 is MNHEY and CDR2 is SVGEGT. The CDR3: CASSYSYTGIDYEQYF. CDR3 DNA: TGTGCCAGCAGTTACTCGTATACAGGGATCGACTACGAGCAGTACTTC.

This clonotype has only one observation. The rearrangement links TRBV28 to TRBJ1-5; D unresolved. The germline gives CDR1 MDHEN, CDR2 SYDVKM. The CDR3 length is 12 residues. The V end lost 3 bases, the J end lost 9 bases, and 9 bases lay between the germline ends. CDR3 in DNA: TGTGCCAGCAGTTTTGCGAGTCGGCCCCAGCATTTT. Amino acids: CASSFASRPQHF.

This chain joins TRBV28 and TRBJ2-7, with D tentatively TRBD1 (5 bases). From germline, CDR1 is MDHEN and CDR2 SYDVKM. The CDR3 extends over 14 amino acids. The ends were cut back, 3 bases at V and 3 bases at J, with 12 bases in the middle. CDR3 in DNA: TGTGCCAGCAGTTTCTTAGACAGAGTCTACGAGCAGTACTTC. Encoded protein: CASSFLDRVYEQYF.

This chain connects TRBV7-8 to TRBJ2-1; 8 bases agree with TRBD1. The CDR3 covers 15 residues. V shed 3 bases, J shed 3 bases, and the junction held 4 bases outside the gene matches. Germline values: CDR1 SGHVS, CDR2 FQNEAQ. The CDR3, as DNA: TGTGCCAGCAGCTTGACAGGGGACCGCTACAATGAGCAGTTCTTC. This gives the protein CASSLTGDRYNEQFF.

The chain recombines TRBV7-8 with TRBJ2-7; TRBD1 or TRBD2 may be the D gene (5 bases each). The V end was cut by 1 base, the J end by 0 bases, with 19 bases between. CDR1 is SGHVS and CDR2 is FQNEAQ in the germline V gene. This CDR3 region has 18 residues. CDR3 residues: CASSLEDSGERPSYEQYF. The CDR3 DNA reads as TGTGCCAGCAGCTTAGAAGACAGCGGCGAAAGGCCCTCCTACGAGCAGTACTTC.

This chain links TRBV12-3 or TRBV12-4 with TRBJ2-3; D unclear. Trimming stripped 4 bases from V and 3 bases from J, with 14 bases between. The CDR3 runs to 15 residues. CDR3 in amino acids: CASSSRPYGTDTQYF. CDR3 DNA: TGTGCCAGCAGTTCCCGCCCCTATGGTACAGATACGCAGTATTTT.

The chain uses TRBV5-1 and TRBJ1-2, with 7 bases fitting TRBD1. CDR1 is SGHRS and CDR2 is YFSETQ in the germline V gene. With V trimmed by 0 bases and J by 8 bases, 4 bases remained unmatched. The length of the CDR3 is 13 residues. The CDR3 nucleotides read TGCGCCAGCAGCTTGGCTGGGACAGACGGCTACACCTTC. This codes for CASSLAGTDGYTF.

This clonotype was observed a single time. CDR3 in DNA: TGTGCCAGCAGACCCCCAGGGCTAGCGGGAGCGGGTGAGCAGTTCTTC. Its translation: CASRPPGLAGAGEQFF. V is TRBV3-1 and J is TRBJ2-1, with 10 bases aligning to TRBD2. With V trimmed by 6 bases and J by 9 bases, 14 bases remained unmatched. The CDR3 is made up of 16 amino acids. The germline V gene encodes CDR1 LGHDT and CDR2 YNNKEL (reference sequence).

The chain's CDR3 is CATSLTGASYEQYF. DNA of the CDR3: TGTGCCACCAGTCTGACGGGAGCTTCCTACGAGCAGTACTTC. The chain couples TRBV24-1 to TRBJ2-7; tentative D call: TRBD2 (6 bases). Germline CDR1 KGHDR, CDR2 SFDVKD. V was cut by 6 bases and J by 1 base, with 12 bases left in between. The CDR3 length is 14 residues.

A few counts support this clonotype. V usage is TRBV28 and J usage is TRBJ2-5; tentative D call: TRBD2 (5 bases). V dropped 6 bases and J dropped 3 bases, with 17 bases sitting between them. The CDR3 length is 15 residues. CDR1 is MDHEN and CDR2 is SYDVKM in the germline V gene. The CDR3 protein is CASRPRDFIKETQYF. The DNA for the CDR3 is TGTGCCAGCAGACCCCGGGATTTTATCAAAGAGACCCAGTACTTC.

This clonotype was picked up a small number of times. The rearrangement links TRBV11-2 to TRBJ2-3; D not certain. V was clipped by 2 bases and J by 5 bases, with 8 bases between them. In germline, CDR1 is SGHAT, CDR2 FQNNGV. CDR3 length: 13 amino acids. The chain's CDR3 is CASSLPVLDTQYF. In DNA form, the CDR3 reads TGTGCCAGCAGCTTACCGGTTCTAGATACGCAGTATTTT.

The rearrangement links TRBV28 to TRBJ2-5; 11 nucleotides line up with TRBD2. The germline V gene encodes CDR1 MDHEN and CDR2 SYDVKM. The J segment lost 2 bases and the V segment lost 4 bases, leaving 12 bases of the junction unmatched. This CDR3 comprises 18 residues. CDR3 amino acids: CASSSLAGDIRGQETQYF. The CDR3 nucleotides are TGTGCCAGCAGTTCACTAGCGGGAGATATAAGGGGACAAGAGACCCAGTACTTC.

The V gene is TRBV20-1, the J gene TRBJ1-2, with 7 bases aligning to TRBD1. The CDR3 spans 12 residues. Trimming cost V 2 bases and J 8 bases; bases outside gene matches: 5. Germline V gene sequence: CDR1 DFQATT, CDR2 SNEGSKA (reference sequence). The CDR3, as DNA: TGCAGTGCTAGACGAACAGGGGAAGGCTACACCTTC. Translated, it gives CSARRTGEGYTF.

This clonotype occurred once. This chain uses TRBV5-6 with TRBJ1-4, with 9 bases lining up with TRBD1. Germline CDR1 is SGHDT and CDR2 is YYEEEE. This CDR3 has 16 residues. The V gene end was trimmed by 2 bases and the J gene end by 8 bases; junction bases not matched to a gene: 10. The DNA for the CDR3 is TGTGCCAGCAGCTTACGAACCGGGACAGGGAACGAAAAACTGTTTTTT. Its translation: CASSLRTGTGNEKLFF.

For this clonotype: Germline and junction disagree at one end, which may indicate a read error. V gene TRBV12-3 or TRBV12-4 combines with J gene TRBJ2-7; tentative D call: TRBD2 (6 bases). There are 14 residues in the CDR3. For the CDR3, the DNA is TGTGCCAGCAGTTCGGGACTCCTCTCCTACGTGCAGTACTTC. Protein product: CASSSGLLSYVQYF.

This clonotype showed up just a few times. The chain combines TRBV11-1 with TRBJ2-4; 8 nucleotides line up with TRBD2. Germline loops: CDR1 SGHAT, CDR2 FQDESV (reference sequence). The CDR3 sequence is 14 residues long. The V segment lost 5 bases and the J segment 5 bases; nucleotides outside the gene matches: 5. CDR3 coding DNA: TGTGCCAGCAGCCCAAGCGGGGGTCAAAACATTCAGTACTTC. Encoded protein: CASSPSGGQNIQYF. Combining the CDR3 with reference TRBV11-1 and TRBJ2-4 gives the whole variable domain EAEVAQSPRYKITEKSQAVAFWCDPISGHATLYWYRQILGQGPELLVQFQDESVVDDSQLPKDRFSAERLKGVDSTLKIQPAELGDSAMYLCASSPSGGQNIQYFGAGTRLSVL.